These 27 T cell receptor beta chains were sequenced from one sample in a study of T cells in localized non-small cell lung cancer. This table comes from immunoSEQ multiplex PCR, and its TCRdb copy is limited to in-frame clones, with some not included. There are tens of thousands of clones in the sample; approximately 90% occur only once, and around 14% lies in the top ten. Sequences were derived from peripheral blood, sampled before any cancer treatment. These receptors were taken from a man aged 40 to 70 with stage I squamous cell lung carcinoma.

The CDR3 bases are TGTGCCACCAGCAGCCGGGGCAATAATTCACCCCTCCACTTT. Amino acids: CATSSRGNNSPLHF. J is TRBJ1-6 and V is TRBV15, with a possible D match to TRBD1 (5 bases). CDR3 length: 14 amino acids. V was trimmed by 3 bases and J by 5 bases, leaving 8 bases between them. From germline, CDR1 is LNHNV and CDR2 YYDKDF (reference sequence).

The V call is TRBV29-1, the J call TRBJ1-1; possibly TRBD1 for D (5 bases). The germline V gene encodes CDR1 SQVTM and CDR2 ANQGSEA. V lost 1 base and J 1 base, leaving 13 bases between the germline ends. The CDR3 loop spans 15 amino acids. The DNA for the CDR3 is TGCAGCGTTGAAGGGGACTCCCGGGCGAACACTGAAGCTTTCTTT. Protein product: CSVEGDSRANTEAFF.

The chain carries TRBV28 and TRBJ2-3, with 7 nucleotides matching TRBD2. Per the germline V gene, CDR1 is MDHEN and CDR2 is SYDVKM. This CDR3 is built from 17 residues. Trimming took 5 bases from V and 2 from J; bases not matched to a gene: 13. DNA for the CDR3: TGTGCCAGCAGTATGCTAGCGGTTACGGTATTCACAGATACGCAGTATTTT. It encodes CASSMLAVTVFTDTQYF.

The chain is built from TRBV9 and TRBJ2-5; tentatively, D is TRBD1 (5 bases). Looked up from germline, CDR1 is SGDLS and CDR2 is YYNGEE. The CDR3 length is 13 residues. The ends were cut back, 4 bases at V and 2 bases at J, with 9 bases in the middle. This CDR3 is CASSFGAQETQYF. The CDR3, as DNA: TGTGCCAGCAGCTTTGGGGCTCAAGAGACCCAGTACTTC.

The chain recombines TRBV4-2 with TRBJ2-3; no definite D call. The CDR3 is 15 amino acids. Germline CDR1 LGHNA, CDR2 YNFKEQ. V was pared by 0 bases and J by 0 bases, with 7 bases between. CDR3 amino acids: CASSQERVSTDTQYF. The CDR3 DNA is TGTGCCAGCAGCCAAGAACGGGTCAGCACAGATACGCAGTATTTT.

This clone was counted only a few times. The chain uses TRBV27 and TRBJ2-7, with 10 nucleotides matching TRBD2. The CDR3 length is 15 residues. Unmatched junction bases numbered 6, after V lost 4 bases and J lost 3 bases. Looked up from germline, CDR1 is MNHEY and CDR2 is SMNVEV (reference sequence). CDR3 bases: TGTGCCAGCAGTTCCCCAAGCGGGGGGGACTACGAGCAGTACTTC. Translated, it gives CASSSPSGGDYEQYF.

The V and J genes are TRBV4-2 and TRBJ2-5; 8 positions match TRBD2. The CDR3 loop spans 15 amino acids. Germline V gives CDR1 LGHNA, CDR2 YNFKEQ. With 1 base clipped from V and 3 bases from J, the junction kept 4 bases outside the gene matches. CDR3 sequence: CASSQAGGREETQYF. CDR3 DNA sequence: TGTGCCAGCAGCCAAGCGGGGGGGCGGGAAGAGACCCAGTACTTC.

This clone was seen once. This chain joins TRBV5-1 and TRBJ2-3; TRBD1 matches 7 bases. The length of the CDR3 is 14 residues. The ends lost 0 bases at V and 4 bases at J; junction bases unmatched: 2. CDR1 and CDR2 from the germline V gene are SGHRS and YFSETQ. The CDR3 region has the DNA TGCGCCAGCAGCTTGGTGGGGACAGCAGATACGCAGTATTTT. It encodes CASSLVGTADTQYF.

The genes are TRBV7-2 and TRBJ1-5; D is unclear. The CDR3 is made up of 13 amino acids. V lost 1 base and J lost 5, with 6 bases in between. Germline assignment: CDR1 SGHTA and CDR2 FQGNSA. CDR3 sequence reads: CASSLERDQPQHF. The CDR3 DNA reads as TGTGCCAGCAGCTTAGAGCGGGATCAGCCCCAGCATTTT.

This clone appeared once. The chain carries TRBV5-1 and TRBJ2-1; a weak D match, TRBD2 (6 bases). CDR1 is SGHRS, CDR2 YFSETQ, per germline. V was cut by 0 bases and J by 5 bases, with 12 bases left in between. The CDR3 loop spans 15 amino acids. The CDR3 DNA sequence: TGCGCCAGCAGCTTGGTCGTAGCGGAAAACAATGAGCAGTTCTTC. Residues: CASSLVVAENNEQFF.

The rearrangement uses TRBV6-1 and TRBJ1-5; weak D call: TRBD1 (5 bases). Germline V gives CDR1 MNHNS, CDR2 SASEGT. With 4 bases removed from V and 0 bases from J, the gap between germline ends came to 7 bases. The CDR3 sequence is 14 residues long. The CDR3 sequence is CASSARDSNQPQHF. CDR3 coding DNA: TGTGCCAGCAGTGCCAGGGATAGCAATCAGCCCCAGCATTTT.

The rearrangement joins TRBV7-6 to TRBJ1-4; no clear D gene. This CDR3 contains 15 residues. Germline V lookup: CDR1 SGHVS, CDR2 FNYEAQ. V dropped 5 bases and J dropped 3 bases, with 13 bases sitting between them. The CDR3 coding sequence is TGTGCCAGCAGCCCGACTGGATGGCCTAATGAAAAACTGTTTTTT. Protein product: CASSPTGWPNEKLFF.

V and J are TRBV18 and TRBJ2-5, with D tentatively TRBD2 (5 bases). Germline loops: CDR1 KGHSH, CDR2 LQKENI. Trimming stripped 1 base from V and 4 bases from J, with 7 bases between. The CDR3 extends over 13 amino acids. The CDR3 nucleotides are TGTGCCAGCTCACCACGGAGGCGAGAGACCCAGTACTTC. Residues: CASSPRRRETQYF.

The CDR3: CASSLSGGGGYTF. The CDR3 DNA follows: TGCGCCAGCAGCTTGTCAGGGGGAGGTGGCTACACCTTC. The chain uses TRBV5-1 and TRBJ1-2, with 7 positions matching TRBD1. The CDR3 runs 13 residues. Germline CDR1 SGHRS, CDR2 YFSETQ. Trimming removed 1 base from V and 7 bases from J; junction bases left unmatched: 4.

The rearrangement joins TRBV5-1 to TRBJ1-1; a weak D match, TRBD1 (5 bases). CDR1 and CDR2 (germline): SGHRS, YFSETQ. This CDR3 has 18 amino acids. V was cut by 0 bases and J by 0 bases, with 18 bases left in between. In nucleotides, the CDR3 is TGCGCCAGCAGCTTGGGTTATTGGGGGACTGCTATGAACACTGAAGCTTTCTTT. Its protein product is CASSLGYWGTAMNTEAFF.

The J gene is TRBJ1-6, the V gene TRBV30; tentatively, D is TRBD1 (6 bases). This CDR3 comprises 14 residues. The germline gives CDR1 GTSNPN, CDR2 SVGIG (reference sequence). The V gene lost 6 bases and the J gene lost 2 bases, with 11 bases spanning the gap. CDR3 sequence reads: CACKKGAYNSPLHF. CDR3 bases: TGTGCCTGCAAGAAGGGGGCCTATAATTCACCCCTCCACTTT.

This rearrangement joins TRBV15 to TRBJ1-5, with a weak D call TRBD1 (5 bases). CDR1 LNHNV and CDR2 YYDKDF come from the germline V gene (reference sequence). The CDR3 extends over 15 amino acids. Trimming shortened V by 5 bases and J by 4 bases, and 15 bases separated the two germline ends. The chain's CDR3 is CATSGTEEGNQPQHF. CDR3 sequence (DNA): TGTGCCACCAGCGGAACAGAGGAGGGGAATCAGCCCCAGCATTTT. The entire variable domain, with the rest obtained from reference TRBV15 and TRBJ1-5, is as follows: DAMVIQNPRYQVTQFGKPVTLSCSQTLNHNVMYWYQQKSSQAPKLLFHYYDKDFNNEADTPDNFQSRRPNTSFCFLDIRSPGLGDTAMYLCATSGTEEGNQPQHFGDGTRLSIL.

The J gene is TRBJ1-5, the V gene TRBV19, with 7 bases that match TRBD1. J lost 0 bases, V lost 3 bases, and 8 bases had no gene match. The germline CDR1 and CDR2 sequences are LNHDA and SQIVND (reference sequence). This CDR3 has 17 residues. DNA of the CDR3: TGTGCCAGTAGTATGGAGACAGGGTCCTATAGCAATCAGCCCCAGCATTTT. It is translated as CASSMETGSYSNQPQHF.

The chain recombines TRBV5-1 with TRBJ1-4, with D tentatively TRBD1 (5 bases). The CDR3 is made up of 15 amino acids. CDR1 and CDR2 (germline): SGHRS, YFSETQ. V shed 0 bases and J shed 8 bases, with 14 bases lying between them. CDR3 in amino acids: CASSLAFGGGEKLFF. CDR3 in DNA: TGCGCCAGCAGCTTGGCCTTCGGGGGTGGGGAAAAACTGTTTTTT.

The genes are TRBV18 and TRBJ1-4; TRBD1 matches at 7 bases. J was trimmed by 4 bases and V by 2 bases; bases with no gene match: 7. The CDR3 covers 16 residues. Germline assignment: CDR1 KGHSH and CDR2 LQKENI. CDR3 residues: CASSPSSGTVNEKLFF. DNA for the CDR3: TGTGCCAGCTCACCATCCTCCGGGACAGTTAATGAAAAACTGTTTTTT.

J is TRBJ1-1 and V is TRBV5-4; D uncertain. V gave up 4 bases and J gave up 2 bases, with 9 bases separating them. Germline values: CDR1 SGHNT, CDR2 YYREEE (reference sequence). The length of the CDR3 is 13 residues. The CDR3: CASSTDANTEAFF. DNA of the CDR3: TGTGCCAGCAGCACCGACGCTAACACTGAAGCTTTCTTT.

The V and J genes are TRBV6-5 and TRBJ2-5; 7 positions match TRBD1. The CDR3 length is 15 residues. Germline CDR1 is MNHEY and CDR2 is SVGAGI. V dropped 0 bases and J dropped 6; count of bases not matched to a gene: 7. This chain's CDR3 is CASSYSQGEWQTQYF. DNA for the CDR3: TGTGCCAGCAGTTACTCGCAGGGGGAATGGCAGACCCAGTACTTC.

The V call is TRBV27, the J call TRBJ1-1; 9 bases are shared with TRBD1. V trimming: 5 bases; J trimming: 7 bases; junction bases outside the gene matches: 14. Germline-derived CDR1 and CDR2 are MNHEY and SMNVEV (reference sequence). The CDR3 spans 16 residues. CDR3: CASSATNRGRRGEAFF. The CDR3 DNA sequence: TGTGCCAGCAGTGCAACAAACAGGGGGCGGAGGGGTGAAGCTTTCTTT.

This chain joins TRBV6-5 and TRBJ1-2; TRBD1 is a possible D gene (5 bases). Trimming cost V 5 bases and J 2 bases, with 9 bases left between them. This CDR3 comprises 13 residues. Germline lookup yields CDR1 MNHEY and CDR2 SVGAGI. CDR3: CASSRDANYGYTF. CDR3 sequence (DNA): TGTGCCAGCAGTCGGGACGCAAACTATGGCTACACCTTC.

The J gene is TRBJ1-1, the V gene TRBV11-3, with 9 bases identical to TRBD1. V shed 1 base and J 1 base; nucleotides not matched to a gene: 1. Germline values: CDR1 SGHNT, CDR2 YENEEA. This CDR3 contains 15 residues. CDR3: CASSLGDRENTEAFF. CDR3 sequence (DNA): TGTGCCAGCAGCTTAGGGGACAGGGAGAACACTGAAGCTTTCTTT.

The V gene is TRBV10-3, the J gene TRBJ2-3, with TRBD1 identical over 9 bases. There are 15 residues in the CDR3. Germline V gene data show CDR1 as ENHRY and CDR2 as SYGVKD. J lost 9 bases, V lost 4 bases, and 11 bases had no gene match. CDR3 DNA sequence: TGTGCCATCAGTGCGGGACAGGGTTTCTTAGGGACGCAGTATTTT. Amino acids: CAISAGQGFLGTQYF.

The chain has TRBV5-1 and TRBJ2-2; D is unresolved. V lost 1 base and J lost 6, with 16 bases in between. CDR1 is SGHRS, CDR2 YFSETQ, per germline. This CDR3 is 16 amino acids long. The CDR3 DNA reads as TGCGCCAGCAGCTTGTACAACCCCTCGATTTCCGGGGAGCTGTTTTTT. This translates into CASSLYNPSISGELFF.